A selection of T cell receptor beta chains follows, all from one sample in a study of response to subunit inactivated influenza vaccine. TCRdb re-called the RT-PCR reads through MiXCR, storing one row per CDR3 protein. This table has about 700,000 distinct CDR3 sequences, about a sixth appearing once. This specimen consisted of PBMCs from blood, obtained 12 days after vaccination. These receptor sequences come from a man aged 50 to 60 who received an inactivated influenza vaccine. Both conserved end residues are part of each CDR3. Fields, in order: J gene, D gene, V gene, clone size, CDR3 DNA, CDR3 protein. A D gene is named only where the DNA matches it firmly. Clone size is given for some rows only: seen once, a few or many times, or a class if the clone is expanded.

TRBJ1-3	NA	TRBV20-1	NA	TGCAGTGCTAGAGAAGGAAACAACATATATTTT	CSAREGNNIYF
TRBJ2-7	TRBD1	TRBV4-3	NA	TGCGCCAGCAGCCAAGGACAGGGGCCGTCCTACGAGCAGTACTTC	CASSQGQGPSYEQYF
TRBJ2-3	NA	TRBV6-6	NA	TGTGCCAGCAAAGTGGGCACAGATACGCAGTATTTT	CASKVGTDTQYF
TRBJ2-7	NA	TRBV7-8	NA	TGTGCCAGCAGCTTAGCGGGGGGGCGGGAGCAGTACTTC	CASSLAGGREQYF
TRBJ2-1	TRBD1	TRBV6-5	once	TGTGCCAGCAGTTACTCTTCTGGACAGGGGGCCCATGAGCAGTTCTTC	CASSYSSGQGAHEQFF
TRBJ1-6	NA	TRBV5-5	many	TGTGCCAGCAGCTTGAGGTTGACCCAGACGGATTCACCCCTCCACTTT	CASSLRLTQTDSPLHF
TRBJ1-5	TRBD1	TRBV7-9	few	TGTGCCAGCAGCTTTGGGACAGGGGGCGTTCAGCCCCAGCATTTT	CASSFGTGGVQPQHF
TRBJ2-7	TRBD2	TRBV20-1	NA	TGCAGTGCTATACCGGGACTAGCGGGGGCTACCTACGAGCAGTACTTC	CSAIPGLAGATYEQYF
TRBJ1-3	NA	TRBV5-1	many	TGCGCCAGCAGCCTTTGGGGTAACTCTGGAAACACCATATATTTT	CASSLWGNSGNTIYF
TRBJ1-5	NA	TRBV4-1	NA	TGCGCCAGCAGCCAAGATCTAAGTGGGGGACCACTATTAAATCAGCCCCAGCATTTT	CASSQDLSGGPLLNQPQHF
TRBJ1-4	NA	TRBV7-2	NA	TGTGCCAGCAGCCCTGACGCCGGTTGGGAAAAACTGTTTTTT	CASSPDAGWEKLFF
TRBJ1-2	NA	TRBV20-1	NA	TGCAGTGCTAGTCTGGACAGATTCTATGGCTACACCTTC	CSASLDRFYGYTF
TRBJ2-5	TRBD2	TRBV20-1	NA	TGCAGTGCTAGCCCCCGAGGGGCGGGAGGGCCAAGAGAGACCCAGTACTTC	CSASPRGAGGPRETQYF
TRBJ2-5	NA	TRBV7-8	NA	TGTGCCAGCAGCTTAGCGCCTGTGGGGGAGACCCAGTACTTC	CASSLAPVGETQYF
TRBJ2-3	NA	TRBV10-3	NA	TGTGCCATCAGTAACTACGGGGGGCCCGATACGCAGTATTTT	CAISNYGGPDTQYF
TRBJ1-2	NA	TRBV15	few	TGTGCCACCAGCAGAGTGAGTTACAGGGTAGATGGCTACACCTTC	CATSRVSYRVDGYTF
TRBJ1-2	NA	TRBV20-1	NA	TGCAGTGCTAAACCCGCAGGGCAAAGAGGCTACACCTTC	CSAKPAGQRGYTF
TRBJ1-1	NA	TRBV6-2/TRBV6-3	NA	TGTGCCAGCAGTTACATAGGGTGGAACACTGAAGCTTTCTTT	CASSYIGWNTEAFF
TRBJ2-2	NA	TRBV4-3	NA	TGCGCCAGCAGCCAAGATAAATGGCCAGGGAACACCGGGGAGCTGTTTTTT	CASSQDKWPGNTGELFF
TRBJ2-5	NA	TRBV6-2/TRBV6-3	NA	TGTGCCAGCAGCCCCGACAGGCCGGTAGGGATGGAGACCCAGTACTTC	CASSPDRPVGMETQYF
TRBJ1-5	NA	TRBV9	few	TGTGCCAGCAGCGTAGGGCCTAATAGCAATCAGCCCCAGCATTTT	CASSVGPNSNQPQHF
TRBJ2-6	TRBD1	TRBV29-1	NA	TGCAGCGTCCTTAGGCCGGGACAGGCGAGCTCTGGGGCCAACGTCCTGACTTTC	CSVLRPGQASSGANVLTF
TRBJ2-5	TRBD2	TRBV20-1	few	TGCAGTGCTAGCGGGACTAGCGGAAGCCAAGAGACCCAGTACTTC	CSASGTSGSQETQYF
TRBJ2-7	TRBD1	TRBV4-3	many	TGTGCCAGCAGCCAGGGGACAGGGGCGTATTACGAGCAGTACTTC	CASSQGTGAYYEQYF